The next 26 T cell receptor beta chains were all read from a single sample in a study of cytomegalovirus exposure and HLA in healthy donors (TCRdb year 2017). Libraries were made using the immunoSEQ multiplex PCR assay. For the multiplex PCR, a mixture combining 60 forward primers for TCR Vbeta segments and 13 reverse primers for TCR Jbeta segments was used. As stored in TCRdb, this immuneACCESS dataset retains in-frame rearrangements with V and J assigned. A fraction of the clones does not appear; measured against another copy, unresolved V genes explain less than half of the discrepancy, and the remainder lacks a known reason. In all, the sample holds fewer than 100,000 clones, and 76% of those were seen once. Jointly, the top ten make up 2% to 2.5% of the sample. The sequenced material came from PBMCs. These TCRs come from a middle-aged man in good health and CMV-seronegative.

V gene TRBV10-3 combines with J gene TRBJ2-7; the D is unclear. Looked up from germline, CDR1 is ENHRY and CDR2 is SYGVKD. V was shortened by 3 bases and J by 0 bases, with 15 bases between the two germline ends. CDR3 length: 16 residues. CDR3 DNA: TGTGCCATCAGTGACCCGGATGACGACATCTCCTACGAGCAGTACTTC. It translates to CAISDPDDDISYEQYF.

The chain has TRBV27 and TRBJ2-1; no reliable D call. Trimming left V 10 bases short and J 5 bases short, with 6 bases between. Germline V lookup: CDR1 MNHEY, CDR2 SMNVEV (reference sequence). CDR3 length equals 10 residues. CDR3 sequence: CATPNNEQFF. DNA for the CDR3: TGTGCCACCCCTAACAATGAGCAGTTCTTC.

The chain recombines TRBV5-4 with TRBJ2-3, with D possibly matching TRBD2 (5 bases). The CDR3 has 16 residues. Trimming removed 1 base at V and 2 bases at J, with 14 bases between. Per germline, CDR1 SGHNT and CDR2 YYREEE (reference sequence). The CDR3 reads CASSLFNGLNTDTQYF. As DNA, the CDR3 is TGTGCCAGCAGCTTGTTCAACGGACTGAACACAGATACGCAGTATTTT. The full variable domain, completed using reference TRBV5-4 and TRBJ2-3, is ETGVTQSPTHLIKTRGQQVTLRCSSQSGHNTVSWYQQALGQGPQFIFQYYREEENGRGNFPPRFSGLQFPNYSSELNVNALELDDSALYLCASSLFNGLNTDTQYFGPGTRLTVL.

V usage is TRBV14 and J usage is TRBJ1-3, with 8 nucleotides matching TRBD1. From germline, CDR1 is SGHDN and CDR2 FVKESK. Losses at the gene ends were 6 bases for V and 0 bases for J; bases not matched to a gene: 16. The CDR3 covers 19 residues. The CDR3 DNA reads as TGTGCCAGCAGGCTTACACAGGGGGAGAGGGCGTCCTCTGGAAACACCATATATTTT. Translating gives CASRLTQGERASSGNTIYF.

V gene TRBV5-1 combines with J gene TRBJ2-6; TRBD1 aligns across 7 bases. Germline V CDR1 and CDR2: SGHRS, YFSETQ. With 4 bases clipped from V and 0 bases from J, the junction kept 10 bases outside the gene matches. The CDR3 sequence is 18 residues long. CDR3 protein: CASSITQGPVSGANVLTF. Here the CDR3 DNA reads TGCGCCAGCAGCATAACACAGGGGCCCGTCTCTGGGGCCAACGTCCTGACTTTC.

The chain employs TRBV4-1 and TRBJ2-3, with 9 bases identical to TRBD1. The length of the CDR3 is 17 residues. J was trimmed by 3 bases and V by 3 bases; bases with no gene match: 10. Germline loops: CDR1 MGHRA, CDR2 YSYEKL. DNA of the CDR3: TGCGCCAGCAGCCAGAATTTTCCGGACAGGGGTACAGATACGCAGTATTTT. This codes for CASSQNFPDRGTDTQYF.

This clone was found a few times. This rearrangement joins TRBV14 to TRBJ2-1; 11 bases align to TRBD1. The CDR3 has 18 residues. The germline V gene has CDR1 SGHDN and CDR2 FVKESK. The trim removed 3 bases at V and 8 bases at J, leaving 15 bases unmatched. This CDR3 is CASSQNRRTGGRIYEQFF. The CDR3, as DNA: TGTGCCAGCAGCCAGAACCGCCGGACAGGGGGCAGGATTTATGAGCAGTTCTTC.

This clone was observed once. V gene TRBV6-5 combines with J gene TRBJ2-1; weak D call: TRBD2 (6 bases). The CDR3 is 15 residues long. The germline gives CDR1 MNHEY, CDR2 SVGAGI. Trimming stripped 2 bases from V and 4 bases from J, with 12 bases between. The DNA of the CDR3 is TGTGCCAGCAGTTACAGCGGGCCGCCATACAATGAGCAGTTCTTC. It translates to CASSYSGPPYNEQFF.

The rearrangement links TRBV19 to TRBJ2-1; D is perhaps TRBD1 (6 bases). The CDR3 has 12 amino acids. With 4 bases removed from V and 15 bases from J, the gap between germline ends came to 16 bases. Looked up from germline, CDR1 is LNHDA and CDR2 is SQIVND (reference sequence). DNA for the CDR3: TGTGCCAGTAGTAAGACACAGGGTCGTGTGTTCTTC. Protein: CASSKTQGRVFF.

V usage is TRBV30 and J usage is TRBJ1-5; perhaps TRBD1 as D (6 bases). The CDR3 is 14 amino acids. CDR1 GTSNPN and CDR2 SVGIG come from the germline V gene (reference sequence). V was pared by 3 bases and J by 4 bases, with 13 bases between. The CDR3 DNA reads TGTGCCTGGAGAAGGACAGAACTAAATCAGCCCCAGCATTTT. Translating it yields CAWRRTELNQPQHF.

The chain joins TRBV18 to TRBJ2-5; a weak D match, TRBD1 (5 bases). Deletions cut 3 bases from V and 3 bases from J, with 5 bases between. CDR1 is KGHSH, CDR2 LQKENI, per germline. This CDR3 contains 12 residues. The CDR3 region is CASSPTEETQYF. The CDR3 nucleotides read TGTGCCAGCTCACCGACAGAAGAGACCCAGTACTTC. Filled out from reference TRBV18 and TRBJ2-5, the complete variable domain reads NAGVMQNPRHLVRRRGQEARLRCSPMKGHSHVYWYRQLPEEGLKFMVYLQKENIIDESGMPKERFSAEFPKEGPSILRIQQVVRGDSAAYFCASSPTEETQYFGPGTRLLVL.

This chain uses TRBV28 with TRBJ1-2; D is perhaps TRBD1 (6 bases). Trimming removed 4 bases from V and 8 bases from J, with 14 bases in between. Germline assignment: CDR1 MDHEN and CDR2 SYDVKM. The CDR3 covers 13 residues. In DNA form, the CDR3 reads TGTGCCAGCAGTTCCGGACAGATATCGGGCTACACCTTC. Its translation is CASSSGQISGYTF.

This clone is a singleton in its sample. The V and J genes are TRBV27 and TRBJ1-5, with D possibly being TRBD1 (5 bases). The ends were cut back, 6 bases at V and 9 bases at J, with 15 bases in the middle. CDR1 is MNHEY and CDR2 is SMNVEV in the germline V gene (reference sequence). CDR3 length: 13 amino acids. The DNA of the CDR3 is TGTGCCAGCAGAGACAGTGTTGCGCGGCCCCAGCATTTT. Amino acids: CASRDSVARPQHF.

Only a few counts were recorded for this clone. The chain links TRBV27 to TRBJ1-2; D uncertain. CDR1 is MNHEY and CDR2 is SMNVEV in the germline V gene (reference sequence). V lost 3 bases and J 4 bases, leaving 18 bases between the germline ends. CDR3 length: 16 amino acids. The CDR3 spells CASSLFSALPSYGYTF. The CDR3 DNA follows: TGTGCCAGCAGTTTGTTCTCGGCACTCCCTAGCTATGGCTACACCTTC.

The chain carries TRBV28 and TRBJ1-2, with 8 nucleotides matching TRBD1. The CDR3 is made up of 15 amino acids. The V segment lost 7 bases and the J segment 4 bases; nucleotides outside the gene matches: 11. Looked up from germline, CDR1 is MDHEN and CDR2 is SYDVKM. CDR3: CASTLRDRRSYGYTF. The CDR3 nucleotides are TGTGCCAGCACCCTCAGGGACAGGCGGAGCTATGGCTACACCTTC.

The chain has TRBV7-9 and TRBJ2-2, with 7 bases fitting TRBD1. Germline-derived CDR1 and CDR2 are SEHNR and FQNEAQ (reference sequence). CDR3 length: 14 amino acids. The V and J ends lost 6 bases and 3 bases, in that order; junction bases with no gene match: 4. DNA of the CDR3: TGTGCCAGCAGTCCTCAGGGGGACACCGGGGAGCTGTTTTTT. Its protein is CASSPQGDTGELFF.

This chain uses TRBV7-7 with TRBJ2-2, with D possibly matching TRBD1 (6 bases). CDR3 length: 15 amino acids. V was pared by 2 bases and J by 0 bases, with 7 bases between. Germline V lookup: CDR1 SSHAT, CDR2 FNYEAQ (reference sequence). In DNA, the CDR3 is TGTGCCAGCAGCTTACAGGGGCCGAACACCGGGGAGCTGTTTTTT. Translated: CASSLQGPNTGELFF.

V gene TRBV20-1 combines with J gene TRBJ2-5; D is unclear. The germline V gene has CDR1 DFQATT and CDR2 SNEGSKA (reference sequence). Trimming took off 3 bases at V and 5 bases at J, with 7 bases between the two ends. This CDR3 contains 11 residues. The CDR3 nucleotides are TGCAGTGCTAGCTTCGTTGAGACCCAGTACTTC. This translates into CSASFVETQYF.

CDR3 sequence (DNA): TGTGCCAGCAGTTCGACAGCATACGAGCAGTACTTC. Translated: CASSSTAYEQYF. The V gene is TRBV28, the J gene TRBJ2-7, with D perhaps TRBD1 (5 bases). The V end was cut by 4 bases, the J end by 4 bases, with 8 bases between. Germline lookup yields CDR1 MDHEN and CDR2 SYDVKM. The CDR3 extends over 12 amino acids.

V is TRBV7-2 and J is TRBJ2-2, with TRBD2 as a possible D gene (5 bases). V lost 1 base to trimming and J lost 2 bases, with 8 bases between them. This CDR3 comprises 15 residues. The V gene's germline CDR1 is SGHTA and CDR2 FQGNSA. The CDR3 loop is CASSLGGFNTGELFF. CDR3 DNA: TGTGCCAGCAGCTTAGGAGGGTTTAACACCGGGGAGCTGTTTTTT.

This clone occurred a few times. The chain recombines TRBV7-6 with TRBJ2-7; TRBD2 aligns across 7 bases. The junction had 12 bases not matched to a gene; V was cut back by 8 bases and J by 5 bases. The CDR3 totals 14 residues. Germline V CDR1 and CDR2: SGHVS, FNYEAQ. As DNA, the CDR3 is TGTGCCAGCTCCTGGGGGGGACGGGGCAACGAGCAGTACTTC. Its protein product is CASSWGGRGNEQYF.

V usage is TRBV2 and J usage is TRBJ2-2; D not certain. Trimming pared 4 bases from V and 5 bases from J, leaving 8 bases between. The CDR3 has 13 amino acids. Germline assignment: CDR1 SNHLY and CDR2 FYNNEI. The CDR3 is CASSALTTGELFF. CDR3 DNA sequence: TGTGCCAGCAGTGCCCTCACTACCGGGGAGCTGTTTTTT.

The chain has TRBV6-6 and TRBJ2-7; 9 nucleotides match TRBD1. CDR3 size: 15 residues. Germline V gives CDR1 MNHNY, CDR2 SVGAGI (reference sequence). The J segment lost 5 bases and the V segment lost 6 bases, leaving 11 bases of the junction unmatched. The CDR3 spells CASSYGGTGNHEQYF. CDR3 bases: TGTGCCAGCAGCTACGGGGGGACAGGGAATCACGAGCAGTACTTC.

This chain connects TRBV7-2 to TRBJ2-7; possibly TRBD1 for D (7 bases). The V gene's germline CDR1 is SGHTA and CDR2 FQGNSA. There are 16 residues in the CDR3. The V and J ends lost 4 bases and 2 bases respectively, with 18 bases between them. CDR3 coding DNA: TGTGCCAGCAGCTCCAAACGACAGGGAGGAACCTACGAGCAGTACTTC. Its protein product is CASSSKRQGGTYEQYF.

The chain uses TRBV5-1 and TRBJ2-2; perhaps TRBD1 as D (5 bases). The CDR3 runs 14 residues. Germline CDR1 is SGHRS and CDR2 is YFSETQ. V lost 4 bases and J 1 base, leaving 8 bases between the germline ends. The CDR3 loop reads CASSGALNTGELFF. The CDR3 DNA is TGCGCCAGCAGCGGGGCCTTGAACACCGGGGAGCTGTTTTTT.

The chain uses TRBV7-2 and TRBJ2-2, with TRBD2 matching over 12 bases. The junction had 7 bases not matched to a gene; V was cut back by 4 bases and J by 7 bases. The CDR3 extends over 16 amino acids. From germline, CDR1 is SGHTA and CDR2 FQGNSA. The DNA for the CDR3 is TGTGCCAGCAGCTCCCTAGCGGGGGGGCCTGTCGGGGAGCTGTTTTTT. It translates to CASSSLAGGPVGELFF.